A selection of T cell receptor beta chains follows, all from one sample in a study of pediatric ulcerative colitis. Method: immunoSEQ multiplex PCR; TCRdb's copy keeps in-frame clones and lacks some. The sample comprises 55,000 to 65,000 clones, around four fifths of which are singletons, and around 4.9% rests with the top ten. Sample: blood. The source is a boy between 5 and 17 years old with moderate ulcerative colitis. The CDR3 runs from the conserved cysteine through the conserved F or W. Each record gives: clone size, J gene, D gene, V gene, CDR3 DNA, CDR3 protein. A D gene is named only where the DNA matches it firmly. Part of the rows lack a size; the others show once, few, many or a class for expanded clones.

>-|TRBJ1-1|TRBD1|TRBV19
TGTGCCAGTAGTGGGAGACAGGGGATAGCTTTGGGAGCTTTCTTT
CASSGRQGIALGAFF
>-|TRBJ1-4|TRBD1|TRBV5-6
TGTGCCAGCAGCTTGCACAGGGGAGGTGGTGAAAAACTGTTTTTT
CASSLHRGGGEKLFF
>-|TRBJ2-5|-|TRBV7-7
TGTGCCAGCAGCCCACTTAGGGAAAGAGAGACCCAGTACTTC
CASSPLRERETQYF
>few|TRBJ1-1|-|TRBV27
TGTGCCAGCAGTCCACTACGTCTCACTGAAGCTTTCTTT
CASSPLRLTEAFF
>-|TRBJ2-3|-|TRBV4-1
TGCGCCAGCAGCCAACCCGGATTAGCGAGCACAGATACGCAGTATTTT
CASSQPGLASTDTQYF
>-|TRBJ1-1|-|TRBV6-5
TGTGCCAGCATTAATGGACCTACTGAAGCTTTCTTT
CASINGPTEAFF
>-|TRBJ1-1|TRBD1|TRBV19
TGTGCCAGTAGCTTCGACAGGGACACTGAAGCTTTCTTT
CASSFDRDTEAFF
>once|TRBJ2-7|TRBD1|TRBV18
TGTGCCAGCTCACTCTCGGCGACAGGGGTCAGCTACGAGCAGTACTTC
CASSLSATGVSYEQYF
>-|TRBJ1-2|-|TRBV19
TGTGCCAGTAGCCCCGACAGGCTTGATTATGGCTACACCTTC
CASSPDRLDYGYTF
>-|TRBJ2-5|TRBD2|TRBV4-1
TGCGCCAGCAGCCATTATTCGTCGGCTAGCGGGAGGGCGACTCAAGAGACCCAGTACTTC
CASSHYSSASGRATQETQYF
>-|TRBJ2-5|-|TRBV9
TGTGCCAGCAGCGTTGGGGGGCGAGAGACCCAGTACTTC
CASSVGGRETQYF
>-|TRBJ1-2|-|TRBV2
TGTGCCAGCAGTGTCCGAGAATGGCATGGCTACACCTTC
CASSVREWHGYTF
>-|TRBJ1-1|-|TRBV19
TGTGCCAGTACCAACGCCGACAGAGTTCTGAACACTGAAGCTTTCTTT
CASTNADRVLNTEAFF
>-|TRBJ1-1|TRBD1|TRBV6-1
TGTGCCAGCAGTGGAGACAGGGTGAACACTGAAGCTTTCTTT
CASSGDRVNTEAFF
>once|TRBJ1-1|-|TRBV19
TGTGCCAGTGGGGGGGTAGCTGAAGCTTTCTTT
CASGGVAEAFF
>-|TRBJ2-2|-|TRBV11-3
TGTGCCAGCAGCAGAGAGGGTCTCGGGGAGCTGTTTTTT
CASSREGLGELFF
>few|TRBJ2-1|TRBD2|TRBV7-2
TGTGCCAGCAGCTTTTTTAGCGGGACCAATGAGCAGTTCTTC
CASSFFSGTNEQFF
>few|TRBJ1-1|-|TRBV7-9
TGTGCCAGCAGCAAACTCCAGGGAATCCGGAACACTGAAGCTTTCTTT
CASSKLQGIRNTEAFF